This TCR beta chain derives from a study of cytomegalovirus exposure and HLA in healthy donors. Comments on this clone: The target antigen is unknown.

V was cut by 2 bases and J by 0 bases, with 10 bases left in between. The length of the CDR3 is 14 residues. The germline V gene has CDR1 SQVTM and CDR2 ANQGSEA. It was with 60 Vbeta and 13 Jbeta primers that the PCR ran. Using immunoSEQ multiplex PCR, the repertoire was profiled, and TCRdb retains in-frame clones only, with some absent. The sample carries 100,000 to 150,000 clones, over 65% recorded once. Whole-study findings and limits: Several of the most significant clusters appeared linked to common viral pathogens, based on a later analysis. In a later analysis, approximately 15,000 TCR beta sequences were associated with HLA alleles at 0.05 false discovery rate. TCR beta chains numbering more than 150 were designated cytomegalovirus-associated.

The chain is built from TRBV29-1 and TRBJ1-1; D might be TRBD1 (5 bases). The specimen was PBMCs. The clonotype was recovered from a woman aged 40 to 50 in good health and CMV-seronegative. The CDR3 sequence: CSVERGRMNTEAFF. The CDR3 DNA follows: TGCAGCGTTGAAAGGGGCAGGATGAACACTGAAGCTTTCTTT.